Described below is a single T cell receptor (beta chain) sequence and its context. The data belong to a study of blood T cell repertoires in COVID-19. Study summary: T cells, B-cell-depleted T cells, or PBMCs supplied cDNA or gDNA.

Original analysis: From reference gene primer amplification, estimates of nucleated cell counts were derived. Clones were read by immunoSEQ multiplex PCR, and TCRdb kept only the in-frame ones, dropping some. V and J calls plus clone size are reproduced from that table; the DNA served to infer D and trimming. The sample records about 94,000 clones, 87% being singletons. The CDR3 extends over 13 amino acids. Trimming stripped 4 bases from V and 3 bases from J, with 6 bases between. CDR1 and CDR2 from the germline V gene are SGHDN and FVKESK. The TCR comes from a woman of 80 years or more with acute or convalescent COVID-19. Sequencing was carried out using peripheral blood. V gene TRBV14 combines with J gene TRBJ2-2; D gene unclear. CDR3 residues: CASSRHDTGELFF. CDR3 DNA: TGTGCCAGCAGCCGTCATGACACCGGGGAGCTGTTTTTT.